The 3 T cell receptor beta chains below were found in one sample sequenced in a study of blood T cell repertoires in COVID-19. Produced via immunoSEQ multiplex PCR; TCRdb's table is partial and in-frame only. The table lists about 170,000 clones, roughly 93% of them singletons. The sequenced sample consisted of peripheral blood. Every receptor here comes from a man younger than 35 with COVID-19, enrolled during active disease.

CDR3 coding DNA: TGTGCCAGCAGCCAAGCGGGAGGGCTATGGGGGGAGCAGTTCTTC. It encodes CASSQAGGLWGEQFF. This chain links TRBV14 with TRBJ2-1, with TRBD2 matching over 8 bases. Germline-derived CDR1 and CDR2 are SGHDN and FVKESK. Trimming took 1 base from V and 10 from J; bases not matched to a gene: 9. The CDR3 sequence is 15 residues long.

V usage is TRBV15 and J usage is TRBJ2-1, with 9 positions matching TRBD1. The V gene end was trimmed by 0 bases and the J gene end by 3 bases; junction bases not matched to a gene: 6. The CDR3 loop spans 17 amino acids. Looked up from germline, CDR1 is LNHNV and CDR2 is YYDKDF (reference sequence). In DNA form, the CDR3 reads TGTGCCACCAGCAGAGAAGCTCCGGGACAGGGCTACAATGAGCAGTTCTTC. It translates to CATSREAPGQGYNEQFF.

V and J are TRBV9 and TRBJ2-3, with 16 bases matching TRBD2. This CDR3 region has 19 residues. The J segment lost 3 bases and the V segment lost 0 bases, leaving 7 bases of the junction unmatched. Germline CDR1 reads SGDLS; CDR2 reads YYNGEE. CDR3 residues: CASSVGSGTSGRATDTQYF. The DNA for the CDR3 is TGTGCCAGCAGCGTAGGCTCGGGGACTAGCGGGAGGGCGACAGATACGCAGTATTTT.